The 28 T cell receptor beta chains reported below all come from one sample, sequenced in a study of T cells after yellow fever vaccination. TCRdb used MiXCR to reprocess the 5' RACE reads, holding one entry per CDR3 protein. The sample records about 360,000 distinct CDR3 sequences, more than 5.5% being singletons. The sequences come from PBMCs, collected 5 days after the yellow fever booster vaccination. These receptors all stem from a man aged 30-40 years who received the YFV17D yellow fever vaccine.

V is TRBV28 and J is TRBJ2-4, with D maybe TRBD1 (6 bases). The length of the CDR3 is 17 residues. Trimming removed 4 bases from V and 4 bases from J, with 20 bases in between. Germline CDR1 and CDR2: MDHEN and SYDVKM. CDR3 bases: TGTGCCAGCAGTTCAACCGGGACAAGAGTTACTAAAAACATTCAGTACTTC. This codes for CASSSTGTRVTKNIQYF.

This CDR3 is CASSETTTGTDNSPLHF. CDR3 DNA: TGCGCCAGCAGTGAGACGACCACCGGGACGGATAATTCACCCCTCCACTTT. This chain connects TRBV10-1 to TRBJ1-6; maybe TRBD1 (5 bases). Trimming cost V 2 bases and J 5 bases, with 16 bases left between them. Germline CDR1 WNHNN, CDR2 SYGVQD (reference sequence). This CDR3 comprises 17 residues.

The chain employs TRBV5-1 and TRBJ2-7; weak D call: TRBD2 (6 bases). The CDR3 spans 16 residues. The ends were cut back, 7 bases at V and 0 bases at J, with 20 bases in the middle. The germline V gene has CDR1 SGHRS and CDR2 YFSETQ. CDR3 protein: CASRRDWRTSSYEQYF. The CDR3 DNA reads as TGCGCCAGCCGAAGGGACTGGCGGACCAGCTCCTACGAGCAGTACTTC.

The table lists this clonotype with a few counts. The chain links TRBV12-3 or TRBV12-4 to TRBJ2-3; D is possibly TRBD1 or TRBD2 (5 bases each). Trimming took 5 bases from V and 5 from J, leaving 14 bases between them. This CDR3 spans 14 amino acids. The DNA of the CDR3 is TGTGCCAGCAGTCTCCCCGGGGCCGGAGATACGCAGTATTTT. Its protein is CASSLPGAGDTQYF.

This clonotype has a handful of counts. The chain employs TRBV6-2 or TRBV6-3 and TRBJ2-1; a possible D gene is TRBD2 (6 bases). V lost 1 base, J lost 7 bases, and 14 bases lay in between. The germline V gene has CDR1 MNHEY and CDR2 SVGEGT. This CDR3 contains 15 residues. The CDR3 DNA reads as TGTGCCAGCAGTTACTTTGTCGGGGGAAGGAATGAGCAGTTCTTC. It yields the protein CASSYFVGGRNEQFF.

This clonotype was picked up a small number of times. V gene TRBV20-1 combines with J gene TRBJ2-2; D not certain. Germline-derived CDR1 and CDR2 are DFQATT and SNEGSKA (reference sequence). V shed 0 bases and J shed 2 bases, with 7 bases lying between them. The CDR3 runs 14 residues. CDR3 in DNA: TGCAGTGCTAGAGAACAGAGAAACACCGGGGAGCTGTTTTTT. Translated, it gives CSAREQRNTGELFF.

The chain carries TRBV14 and TRBJ2-5; 10 positions agree with TRBD1. The CDR3 is 19 residues long. Unmatched junction bases numbered 18, after V lost 5 bases and J lost 3 bases. CDR1 and CDR2 (germline): SGHDN, FVKESK. CDR3 in amino acids: CASSSASPTGGARKETQYF. The CDR3 region has the DNA TGTGCCAGCAGCTCAGCAAGCCCGACAGGGGGCGCCAGGAAAGAGACCCAGTACTTC.

V is TRBV11-3 and J is TRBJ2-1; D is unclear. Germline CDR1 is SGHNT and CDR2 is YENEEA. The length of the CDR3 is 13 residues. V was shortened by 1 base and J by 6 bases, with 7 bases between the two germline ends. CDR3 protein: CASSLVEGNEQFF. The CDR3 nucleotides are TGTGCCAGCAGCTTAGTCGAAGGCAATGAGCAGTTCTTC. Full variable domain (rest looked up from reference TRBV11-3 and TRBJ2-1): EAGVVQSPRYKIIEKKQPVAFWCNPISGHNTLYWYLQNLGQGPELLIRYENEEAVDDSQLPKDRFSAERLKGVDSTLKIQPAELGDSAVYLCASSLVEGNEQFFGPGTRLTVL.

This clonotype was picked up many times. This chain connects TRBV20-1 to TRBJ2-1; D is possibly TRBD1 (5 bases). The V and J ends lost 3 bases and 9 bases respectively, with 12 bases between them. The CDR3 is 12 amino acids. The germline V gene encodes CDR1 DFQATT and CDR2 SNEGSKA (reference sequence). CDR3 sequence: CSARSDILEQFF. The CDR3 DNA reads TGCAGTGCTAGGTCGGACATACTTGAGCAGTTCTTC.

This clonotype was counted only a few times. The germline gene is not matched at one end of the junction; a read error may be the cause. The chain has TRBV4-3 and TRBJ2-3, with D hard to call. The germline gives CDR1 LGHNA, CDR2 YSLEER. The CDR3 spans 14 residues. The CDR3 DNA follows: TGCGCCAGCAGCGAGATGTCCGCCACAAATACGCAGTATTTT. This codes for CASSEMSATNTQYF.

This clonotype was detected ten times or more. The V and J genes are TRBV6-2 or TRBV6-3 and TRBJ2-1; 8 nucleotides agree with TRBD1. J lost 6 bases, V lost 5 bases, and 6 bases had no gene match. Germline V gives CDR1 MNHEY, CDR2 SVGEGT. CDR3 length equals 14 residues. As DNA, the CDR3 is TGTGCCAGCAGTGGGAGGACAGGGCGCAATGAGCAGTTCTTC. This encodes CASSGRTGRNEQFF.

There are a few counts of this clonotype. The chain employs TRBV12-3 or TRBV12-4 and TRBJ1-2; possibly TRBD1 for D (6 bases). The V and J ends lost 6 bases and 0 bases respectively, with 11 bases between them. This CDR3 has 14 amino acids. The CDR3 sequence is CASSPGQTNYGYTF. CDR3 sequence (DNA): TGTGCCAGCAGCCCGGGACAAACTAACTATGGCTACACCTTC.

The chain employs TRBV6-6 and TRBJ2-3, with unresolved D. This CDR3 region has 11 residues. Looked up from germline, CDR1 is MNHNY and CDR2 is SVGAGI (reference sequence). Trimming shortened V by 8 bases and J by 12 bases, and 15 bases separated the two germline ends. The CDR3 protein is CASYNPPFQYF. Here the CDR3 DNA reads TGTGCCAGCTATAATCCCCCTTTCCAGTATTTT.

This clonotype was detected a few times. The V gene is TRBV27, the J gene TRBJ2-6; tentatively, D is TRBD1 or TRBD2 (5 bases each). The CDR3 runs to 17 residues. V was shortened by 3 bases and J by 0 bases, with 12 bases between the two germline ends. Germline values: CDR1 MNHEY, CDR2 SMNVEV (reference sequence). In DNA form, the CDR3 reads TGTGCCAGCAGTTTCCTTGCCGGGACCTCTGGGGCCAACGTCCTGACTTTC. Its translation is CASSFLAGTSGANVLTF.

The V call is TRBV6-5, the J call TRBJ2-7, with 8 bases identical to TRBD2. CDR3 size: 19 residues. Germline-derived CDR1 and CDR2 are MNHEY and SVGAGI. The ends lost 4 bases at V and 3 bases at J; junction bases unmatched: 20. The CDR3 DNA follows: TGTGCCAGCAGTTTCCCTCGGATAAGCGAGCGGGAGCTGAACTACGAGCAGTACTTC. This codes for CASSFPRISERELNYEQYF.

A few counts support this clonotype. The genes are TRBV9 and TRBJ2-1; no clear D. In germline, CDR1 is SGDLS, CDR2 YYNGEE. Between the trimmed V and J ends, which lost 3 bases and 6 bases, there was a span of 10 bases. This CDR3 spans 13 amino acids. The chain's CDR3 is CASSARPRNEQFF. The CDR3, as DNA: TGTGCCAGCAGCGCCCGTCCTCGCAATGAGCAGTTCTTC. The full variable domain, with the rest looked up from reference TRBV9 and TRBJ2-1, is DSGVTQTPKHLITATGQRVTLRCSPRSGDLSVYWYQQSLDQGLQFLIQYYNGEERAKGNILERFSAQQFPDLHSELNLSSLELGDSALYFCASSARPRNEQFFGPGTRLTVL.

Only a few counts were recorded for this clonotype. The chain carries TRBV7-2 and TRBJ2-3; TRBD2 might be the D (6 bases). The CDR3 is 15 residues long. Trimming cost V 0 bases and J 6 bases, with 13 bases left between them. Germline-derived CDR1 and CDR2 are SGHTA and FQGNSA. This CDR3 is CASSLASTRDDTQYF. The CDR3, as DNA: TGTGCCAGCAGCTTAGCGTCGACTAGGGACGATACGCAGTATTTT.

This clonotype showed up many times. The CDR3 bases are TGTGCCATACCCGCGGGAGGCCCTCGAGATACGCAGTATTTT. Translated, it gives CAIPAGGPRDTQYF. The chain joins TRBV7-9 to TRBJ2-3; 8 bases map to TRBD2. Per the germline V gene, CDR1 is SEHNR and CDR2 is FQNEAQ (reference sequence). The CDR3 runs to 14 residues. The V and J ends lost 10 bases and 5 bases, in that order; junction bases with no gene match: 11. The complete variable domain, with remaining parts taken from reference TRBV7-9 and TRBJ2-3, reads DTGVSQNPRHKITKRGQNVTFRCDPISEHNRLYWYRQTLGQGPEFLTYFQNEAQLEKSRLLSDRFSAERPKGSFSTLEIQRTEQGDSAMYLCAIPAGGPRDTQYFGPGTRLTVL.

Ten or more counts support this clonotype. The rearrangement links TRBV7-9 to TRBJ2-7; TRBD1 matches at 7 bases. The V gene's germline CDR1 is SEHNR and CDR2 FQNEAQ (reference sequence). This CDR3 spans 16 amino acids. V lost 1 base and J lost 0; bases outside the gene matches: 6. The CDR3 spells CASSLGRGGGSYEQYF. In nucleotides, the CDR3 is TGTGCCAGCAGCTTAGGTCGAGGGGGCGGCTCCTACGAGCAGTACTTC.

The chain combines TRBV18 with TRBJ1-1; D possibly corresponds to TRBD1 (5 bases). The germline V gene has CDR1 KGHSH and CDR2 LQKENI. The CDR3 totals 12 residues. With 6 bases removed from V and 5 bases from J, the gap between germline ends came to 10 bases. CDR3: CASSRGMTEAFF. CDR3 coding DNA: TGTGCCAGCTCTCGGGGGATGACTGAAGCTTTCTTT.

This clonotype was counted only a few times. Germline and junction disagree at one end, which may indicate a read error. The V and J genes are TRBV27 and TRBJ2-1, with a possible D match to TRBD1 (5 bases). The V gene's germline CDR1 is MNHEY and CDR2 SMNVEV (reference sequence). The CDR3 runs to 12 residues. CDR3 residues: CASSLVGPPLEF. The CDR3, as DNA: TGTGCCAGCAGTTTGGTGGGGCCCCCTTTGGAGTTC.

At least ten counts were recorded for this clonotype. The genes are TRBV29-1 and TRBJ1-1, with unresolved D. Germline CDR1 reads SQVTM; CDR2 reads ANQGSEA. The CDR3 has 14 residues. Trimming took 4 bases from V and 2 from J, leaving 14 bases between them. The CDR3 loop reads CSVGRKDSNTEAFF. The CDR3 nucleotides are TGCAGCGTTGGAAGGAAGGATTCAAACACTGAAGCTTTCTTT.

This clonotype was seen repeatedly, ten times or more. This chain connects TRBV3-1 to TRBJ2-2; TRBD1 agrees at 7 bases. In germline, CDR1 is LGHDT, CDR2 YNNKEL (reference sequence). The CDR3 runs to 18 residues. V lost 4 bases, J lost 0 bases, and 11 bases stayed unmatched. The CDR3 sequence: CASSLLPWDRANTGELFF. For the CDR3, the DNA is TGTGCCAGCAGCCTCCTACCCTGGGACAGAGCGAACACCGGGGAGCTGTTTTTT.

The genes are TRBV5-1 and TRBJ2-2; TRBD1 is a possible D gene (5 bases). In germline, CDR1 is SGHRS, CDR2 YFSETQ. CDR3 size: 13 residues. The V gene lost 4 bases and the J gene lost 6 bases, with 10 bases spanning the gap. In DNA form, the CDR3 reads TGCGCCAGCAGCGAACAGGCTCCCGGGGAGCTGTTTTTT. Amino acid sequence: CASSEQAPGELFF.

This clonotype was recorded at least ten times. This chain links TRBV7-2 with TRBJ2-7, with no clear D. The CDR3 totals 12 residues. Deletions cut 2 bases from V and 3 bases from J, with 5 bases between. Looked up from germline, CDR1 is SGHTA and CDR2 is FQGNSA. The CDR3 nucleotides are TGTGCCAGCAGCTTAAGTCACTACGAGCAGTACTTC. Amino acid sequence: CASSLSHYEQYF.

This chain uses TRBV20-1 with TRBJ1-5; D possibly corresponds to TRBD1 (6 bases). Trimming removed 5 bases at V and 3 bases at J, with 11 bases between. Per the germline V gene, CDR1 is DFQATT and CDR2 is SNEGSKA (reference sequence). This CDR3 is built from 13 residues. CDR3 sequence reads: CSARRDINQPQHF. The CDR3 DNA sequence: TGCAGTGCTCGCCGGGACATCAATCAGCCCCAGCATTTT.

There are a few counts of this clonotype. This sequence joins TRBV7-2 and TRBJ2-6; D is uncertain. Deletions cut 1 base from V and 8 bases from J, with 9 bases between. The germline V gene has CDR1 SGHTA and CDR2 FQGNSA. CDR3 size: 14 residues. As DNA, the CDR3 is TGTGCCAGCAGCTTAGGCTTCAAGACCAACGTCCTGACTTTC. Its protein product is CASSLGFKTNVLTF.

J is TRBJ2-7 and V is TRBV5-1; 8 bases agree with TRBD2. Looked up from germline, CDR1 is SGHRS and CDR2 is YFSETQ. The V segment lost 4 bases and the J segment 6 bases; nucleotides outside the gene matches: 9. The CDR3 runs to 14 residues. The CDR3 DNA reads as TGCGCCAGCAGCCCGGGACTAGTCGAGAGCGAGCAGTACTTC. Its translation: CASSPGLVESEQYF.